Reported below is one T cell receptor beta chain. TCRdb's table, derived via immunoSEQ multiplex PCR, lists solely in-frame clones and lacks some. The sample holds about 49,000 clones, 85% to 90% seen once. This sample was included in a study of T cell changes during pregnancy in multiple sclerosis. The V end lost 2 bases, the J end lost 4 bases, and 15 bases lay between the germline ends. CDR1 is GTSNPN and CDR2 is SVGIG in the germline V gene (reference sequence). The CDR3 has 15 amino acids. The chain uses TRBV30 and TRBJ1-5, with D perhaps matching TRBD1 (5 bases). This receptor was identified in a female donor in good health, enrolled as a control in a pregnancy study. This material consisted of peripheral blood, taken after pregnancy. CDR3: CAWSSGGEGNQPQHF. The CDR3 bases are TGTGCCTGGAGTTCGGGGGGGGAGGGAAATCAGCCCCAGCATTTT.